Many counts were recorded for the clone carrying this TCR beta chain. About 500 ng RNA was reverse transcribed with alpha and beta constant-region primers. Using multiplexing indices, alpha and beta chain libraries were generated apart by chain-specific third strand synthesis. TCRdb called the 5' RACE reads again in MiXCR, with one record for every CDR3 protein. The table records some 20,000 distinct CDR3 sequences, roughly 8.7% of them present only once. This specimen belongs to a study of HIV-infected patients and healthy controls. V lost 5 bases and J lost 4, with 11 bases in between. Germline V gene lookup returns CDR1 SGHAT and CDR2 FQNNGV. The CDR3 consists of 13 residues. Roughly three months, about 14 weeks, into antiretroviral therapy, follow-up blood was collected. The repertoire came from unfractionated whole blood and reflected all unsorted peripheral T cells.

This TCR came from an adult with HIV infection. The chain is built from TRBV11-2 and TRBJ1-1; unclear D gene. This material consisted of blood, taken during antiretroviral therapy. CDR3 nucleotides: TGTGCCAGCAGCCCCGGACTGTTCACTGAAGCTTTCTTT. Translation: CASSPGLFTEAFF.